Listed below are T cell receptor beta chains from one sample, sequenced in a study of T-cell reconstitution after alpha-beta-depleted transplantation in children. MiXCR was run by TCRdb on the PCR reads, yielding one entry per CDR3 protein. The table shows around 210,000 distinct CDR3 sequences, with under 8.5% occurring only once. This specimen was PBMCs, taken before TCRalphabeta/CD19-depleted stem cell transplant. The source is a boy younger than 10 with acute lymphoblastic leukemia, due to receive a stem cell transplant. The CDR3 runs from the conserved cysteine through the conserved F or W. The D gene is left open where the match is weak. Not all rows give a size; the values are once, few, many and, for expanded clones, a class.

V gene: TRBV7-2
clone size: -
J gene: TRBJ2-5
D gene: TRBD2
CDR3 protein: CASSTRAGTSGAPYGTQYF
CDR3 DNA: TGTGCCAGCAGCACGCGAGCCGGGACTAGCGGGGCGCCGTATGGGACCCAGTACTTC

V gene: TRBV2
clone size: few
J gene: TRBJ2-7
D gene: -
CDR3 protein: CATEGNEQYF
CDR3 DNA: TGTGCCACCGAGGGGAACGAGCAGTACTTC

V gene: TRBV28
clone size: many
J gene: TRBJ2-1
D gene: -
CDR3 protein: CASTLPGLSNEQFF
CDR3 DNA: TGTGCCAGCACGCTCCCCGGTCTATCTAATGAGCAGTTCTTC

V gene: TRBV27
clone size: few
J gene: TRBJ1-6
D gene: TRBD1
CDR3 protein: CASSLQGAGGSPLHF
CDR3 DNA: TGTGCCAGCAGTTTACAGGGGGCAGGTGGTTCACCCCTCCACTTT

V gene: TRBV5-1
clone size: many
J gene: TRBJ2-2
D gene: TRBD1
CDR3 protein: CASSPDRVPNTGELFF
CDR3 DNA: TGCGCCAGCAGCCCGGACAGGGTACCTAACACCGGGGAGCTGTTTTTT

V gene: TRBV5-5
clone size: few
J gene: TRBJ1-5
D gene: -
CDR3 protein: CASSPEVYSNQPQHF
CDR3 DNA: TGTGCCAGCAGCCCGGAGGTTTATAGCAATCAGCCCCAGCATTTT

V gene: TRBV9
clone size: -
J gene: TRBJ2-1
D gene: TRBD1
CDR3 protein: CASSVEDRDYNEQFF
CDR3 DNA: TGTGCCAGCAGCGTAGAGGACAGGGACTACAATGAGCAGTTCTTC

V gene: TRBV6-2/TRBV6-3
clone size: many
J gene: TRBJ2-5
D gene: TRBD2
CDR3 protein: CASSYGAGGWETQYF
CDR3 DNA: TGTGCCAGCAGTTACGGAGCGGGAGGCTGGGAGACCCAGTACTTC

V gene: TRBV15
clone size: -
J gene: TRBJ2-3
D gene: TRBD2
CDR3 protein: CATSNRGLALDTQYF
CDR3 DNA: TGTGCCACCAGCAACCGAGGACTAGCTTTAGATACGCAGTATTTT

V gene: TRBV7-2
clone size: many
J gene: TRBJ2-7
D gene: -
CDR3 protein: CASSLADGTYEQYF
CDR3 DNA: TGTGCCAGCAGCTTAGCTGACGGTACCTACGAGCAGTACTTC

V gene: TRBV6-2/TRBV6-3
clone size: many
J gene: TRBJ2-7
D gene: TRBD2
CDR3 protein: CASSLTAAGLAMNEQYF
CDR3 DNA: TGTGCCAGCAGTCTCACCGCAGCGGGACTAGCGATGAACGAGCAGTACTTC

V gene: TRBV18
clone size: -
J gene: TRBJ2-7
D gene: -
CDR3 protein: CASSPVSGGQYEQYF
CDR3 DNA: TGTGCCAGCTCACCGGTTTCAGGGGGGCAGTACGAGCAGTACTTC

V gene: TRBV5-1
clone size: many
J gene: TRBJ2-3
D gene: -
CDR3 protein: CASSSSGTPGDTQYF
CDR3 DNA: TGCGCCAGCAGCTCCTCCGGGACGCCAGGAGATACGCAGTATTTT

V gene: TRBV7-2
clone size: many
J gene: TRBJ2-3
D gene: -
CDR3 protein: CASSFGKGTDTQYF
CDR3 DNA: TGTGCCAGCAGCTTTGGTAAGGGCACAGATACGCAGTATTTT

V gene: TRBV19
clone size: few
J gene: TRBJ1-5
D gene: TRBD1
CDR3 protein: CASRQGRNQPQHF
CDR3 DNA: TGTGCCAGTCGACAGGGACGCAATCAGCCCCAGCATTTT

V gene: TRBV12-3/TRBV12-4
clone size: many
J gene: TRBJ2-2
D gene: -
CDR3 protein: CASSPQGGRTGELFF
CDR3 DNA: TGTGCCAGCAGTCCTCAAGGCGGACGGACCGGGGAGCTGTTTTTT

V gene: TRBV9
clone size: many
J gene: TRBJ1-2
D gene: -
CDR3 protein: CASSPRPRYGYTF
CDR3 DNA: TGTGCCAGCAGCCCCCGGCCCCGCTATGGCTACACCTTC

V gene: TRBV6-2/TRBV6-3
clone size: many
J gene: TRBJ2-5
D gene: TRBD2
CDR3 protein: CASSFLTSGGETQYF
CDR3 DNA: TGTGCCAGCAGTTTTCTAACTAGCGGCGGAGAGACCCAGTACTTC

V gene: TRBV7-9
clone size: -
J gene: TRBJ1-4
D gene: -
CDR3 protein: CVSSFPTPGVREKLFF
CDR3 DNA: TGTGTCAGCAGCTTCCCTACCCCGGGCGTGAGGGAAAAACTGTTTTTT

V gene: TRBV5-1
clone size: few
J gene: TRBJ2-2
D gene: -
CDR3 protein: CASRFAGTGELFF
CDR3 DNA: TGCGCCAGCAGATTCGCAGGGACCGGGGAGCTGTTTTTT

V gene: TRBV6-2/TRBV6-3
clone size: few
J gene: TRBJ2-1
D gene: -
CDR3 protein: CASTLRLGYNNEQFF
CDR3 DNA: TGTGCCAGCACCTTACGTTTAGGGTATAACAATGAGCAGTTCTTC

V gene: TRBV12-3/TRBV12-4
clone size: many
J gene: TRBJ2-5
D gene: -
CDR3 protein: CASSPSNLQETQYF
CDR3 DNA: TGTGCCAGCAGTCCGTCAAATTTACAAGAGACCCAGTACTTC

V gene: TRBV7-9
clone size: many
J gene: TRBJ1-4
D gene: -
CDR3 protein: CASSSNAGEKLFF
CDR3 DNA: TGTGCCAGCAGCTCTAATGCGGGAGAAAAACTGTTTTTT

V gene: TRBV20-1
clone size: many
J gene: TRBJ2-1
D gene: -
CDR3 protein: CSAPAGPLSYNEQFF
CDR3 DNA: TGCAGTGCTCCAGCCGGCCCCCTCTCCTACAATGAGCAGTTCTTC

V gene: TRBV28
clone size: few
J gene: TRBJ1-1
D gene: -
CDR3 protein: CASSFPLSTGAFF
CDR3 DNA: TGTGCCAGCAGTTTTCCGCTTTCAACTGGAGCTTTCTTT

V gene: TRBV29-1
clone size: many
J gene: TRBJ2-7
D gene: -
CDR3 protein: CSAGISYEQYF
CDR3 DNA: TGCAGCGCAGGGATCTCCTACGAGCAGTACTTC

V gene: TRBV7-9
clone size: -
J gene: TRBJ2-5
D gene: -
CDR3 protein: CASSLNPLQETQYF
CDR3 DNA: TGTGCCAGCAGCTTAAATCCTCTCCAAGAGACCCAGTACTTC

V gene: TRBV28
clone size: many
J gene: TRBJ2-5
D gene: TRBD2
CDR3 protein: CASSSGLVAQYF
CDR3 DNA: TGTGCCAGCAGTTCCGGACTAGTTGCTCAGTACTTC

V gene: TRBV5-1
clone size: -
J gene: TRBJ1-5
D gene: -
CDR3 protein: CASSLEPGGNQPQHF
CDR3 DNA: TGCGCCAGCAGCTTGGAGCCGGGGGGTAATCAGCCCCAGCATTTT

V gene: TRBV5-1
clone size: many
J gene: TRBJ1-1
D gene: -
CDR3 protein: CASSAGRRNTEAFF
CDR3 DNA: TGCGCCAGCAGCGCGGGACGTAGGAACACTGAAGCTTTCTTT

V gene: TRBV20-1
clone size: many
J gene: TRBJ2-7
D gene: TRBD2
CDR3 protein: CSARVSTSGGSYEQYF
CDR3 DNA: TGCAGTGCTAGAGTTTCGACTAGCGGGGGTTCCTACGAGCAGTACTTC

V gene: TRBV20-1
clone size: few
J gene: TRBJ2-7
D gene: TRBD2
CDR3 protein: CSARSGGERPSEQYF
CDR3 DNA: TGCAGTGCTAGATCGGGGGGGGAGCGGCCTAGCGAGCAGTACTTC

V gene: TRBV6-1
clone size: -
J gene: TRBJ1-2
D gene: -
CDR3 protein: CASRGSGTGYYYGYTF
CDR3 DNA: TGTGCCAGCAGGGGCTCGGGCACAGGGTACTACTATGGCTACACCTTC

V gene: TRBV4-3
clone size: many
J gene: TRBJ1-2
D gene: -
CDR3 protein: CASSQGGFEANYGYTF
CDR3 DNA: TGCGCCAGCAGCCAAGGCGGTTTCGAAGCTAACTATGGCTACACCTTC

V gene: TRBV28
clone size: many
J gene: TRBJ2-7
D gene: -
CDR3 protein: CASSLTELKSEQYF
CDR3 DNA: TGTGCCAGCAGTTTAACTGAGCTGAAATCCGAGCAGTACTTC

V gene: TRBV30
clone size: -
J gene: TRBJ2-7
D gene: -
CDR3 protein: CAWEVPQGGYEQYF
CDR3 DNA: TGTGCCTGGGAAGTACCGCAGGGGGGGTACGAGCAGTACTTC

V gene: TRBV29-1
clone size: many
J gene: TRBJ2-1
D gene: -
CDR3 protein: CSVEDSRSDNEQFF
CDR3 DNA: TGCAGCGTTGAAGACTCTCGGTCCGACAATGAGCAGTTCTTC

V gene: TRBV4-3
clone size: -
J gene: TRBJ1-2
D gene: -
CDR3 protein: CASSQGGRGQGYTF
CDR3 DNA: TGCGCCAGCAGCCAAGGGGGCAGGGGACAAGGCTACACCTTC

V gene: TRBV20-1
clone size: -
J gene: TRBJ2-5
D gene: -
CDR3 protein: CSARDPSGNYQETQYF
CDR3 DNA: TGCAGTGCTAGAGATCCGAGCGGAAATTACCAAGAGACCCAGTACTTC

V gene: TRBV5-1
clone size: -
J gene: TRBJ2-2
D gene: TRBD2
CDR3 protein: CASSFRAGAVGELFF
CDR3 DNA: TGCGCCAGCAGCTTCCGAGCGGGGGCGGTCGGGGAGCTGTTTTTT

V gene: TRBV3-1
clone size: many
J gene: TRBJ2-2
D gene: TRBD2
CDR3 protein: CASSRLAGGRTGELFF
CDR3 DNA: TGTGCCAGCAGCCGTCTAGCGGGAGGACGGACCGGGGAGCTGTTTTTT

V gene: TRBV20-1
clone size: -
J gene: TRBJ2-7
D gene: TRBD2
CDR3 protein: CSARDPSGSNYEQYF
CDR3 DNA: TGCAGTGCTAGAGATCCCAGCGGGAGTAACTACGAGCAGTACTTC

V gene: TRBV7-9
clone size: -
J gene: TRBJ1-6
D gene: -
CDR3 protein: CASRPSEDNSPLHF
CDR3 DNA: TGTGCCAGCAGACCATCAGAAGATAATTCACCCCTCCACTTT

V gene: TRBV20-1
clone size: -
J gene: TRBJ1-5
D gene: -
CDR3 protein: CSARDRRPQPQHF
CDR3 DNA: TGCAGTGCTAGAGATAGACGGCCACAGCCCCAGCATTTT

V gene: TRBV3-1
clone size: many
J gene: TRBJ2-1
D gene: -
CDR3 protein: CASSQDQGVGQFF
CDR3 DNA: TGTGCCAGCAGCCAAGATCAAGGAGTGGGACAGTTCTTC

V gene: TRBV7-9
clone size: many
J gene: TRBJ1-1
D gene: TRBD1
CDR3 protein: CASSYTPGTVLNTEAFF
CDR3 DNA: TGTGCCAGCAGCTACACACCCGGGACAGTCCTGAACACTGAAGCTTTCTTT

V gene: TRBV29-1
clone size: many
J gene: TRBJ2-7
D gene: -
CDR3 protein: CSVPPERAEDEQYF
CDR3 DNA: TGCAGCGTGCCTCCTGAGAGGGCAGAAGACGAGCAGTACTTC

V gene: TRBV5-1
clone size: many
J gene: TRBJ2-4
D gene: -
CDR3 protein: CASSGGENIQYF
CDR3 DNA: TGCGCCAGCAGCGGTGGGGAAAACATTCAGTACTTC

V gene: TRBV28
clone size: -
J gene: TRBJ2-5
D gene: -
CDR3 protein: CASSPRRYQETQYF
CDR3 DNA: TGTGCCAGCAGCCCTCGCCGGTACCAAGAGACCCAGTACTTC

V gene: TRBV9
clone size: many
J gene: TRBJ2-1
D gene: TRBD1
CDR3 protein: CASSVDPGQGILNEQFF
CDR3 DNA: TGTGCCAGCAGCGTTGATCCGGGACAGGGGATTCTTAATGAGCAGTTCTTC

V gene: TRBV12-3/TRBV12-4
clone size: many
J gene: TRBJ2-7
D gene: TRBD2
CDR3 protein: CASISGAPGGPWEQYF
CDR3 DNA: TGTGCCAGCATCAGTGGGGCACCGGGAGGGCCCTGGGAGCAGTACTTC

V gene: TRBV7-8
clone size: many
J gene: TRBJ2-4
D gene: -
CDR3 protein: CASSPGVGDIQYF
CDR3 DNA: TGTGCCAGCAGCCCTGGTGTTGGTGACATTCAGTACTTC

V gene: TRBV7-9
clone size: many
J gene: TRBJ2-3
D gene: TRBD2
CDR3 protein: CASSLRGDPPLDTQYF
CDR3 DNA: TGTGCCAGCAGCTTACGGGGGGACCCCCCTCTTGATACGCAGTATTTT

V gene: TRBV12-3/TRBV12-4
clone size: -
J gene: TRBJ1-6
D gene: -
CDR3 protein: CASSSSAESPLHF
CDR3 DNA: TGTGCCAGCAGTTCCTCGGCCGAGTCACCCCTCCACTTT

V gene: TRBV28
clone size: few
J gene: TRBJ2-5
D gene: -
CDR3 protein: CASSFGRRETQYF
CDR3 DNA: TGTGCCAGCAGTTTTGGGCGTCGAGAGACCCAGTACTTC

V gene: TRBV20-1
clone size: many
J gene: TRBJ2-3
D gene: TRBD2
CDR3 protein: CSRTGGADTQYF
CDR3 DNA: TGCAGTCGCACGGGGGGGGCAGATACGCAGTATTTT

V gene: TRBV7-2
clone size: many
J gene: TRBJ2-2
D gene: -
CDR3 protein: CASSSDWTGELFF
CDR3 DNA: TGTGCCAGCTCCTCCGACTGGACCGGGGAGCTGTTTTTT

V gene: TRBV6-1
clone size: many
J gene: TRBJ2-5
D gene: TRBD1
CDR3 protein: CASSKGQGPGETQYF
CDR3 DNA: TGTGCCAGCAGCAAGGGACAGGGGCCCGGGGAGACCCAGTACTTC

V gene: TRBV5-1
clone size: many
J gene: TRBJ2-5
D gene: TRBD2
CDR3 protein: CASSPGRETQYF
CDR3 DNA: TGCGCCAGCAGCCCCGGGAGGGAGACCCAGTACTTC